These 3 T cell receptor beta chains were sequenced from one sample in a study of tumor-infiltrating lymphocytes in primary liver carcinoma. Blood RNA was derived from unsorted whole blood, and germline DNA was extracted too. Constant-region priming of about 520 ng total RNA yielded TCR beta cDNA. Investigators got TCR beta libraries out of three nested multiplex PCR rounds, done with slightly modified ARM-PCR. A C-beta reverse primer was combined with TRBV1-TRBV30 forward primers in the first two PCR rounds, and each round had approximately 9 cycles. One entry per CDR3 protein results from TCRdb running MiXCR on the multiplex PCR reads. Of fewer than 350,000 distinct CDR3 sequences in the sample, about 61% were seen once. The sequencing sample was made of peripheral blood. Receptors were obtained from a man aged 40-49 years with primary liver carcinoma and hepatitis B virus infection.

With regard to this clonotype: A clone one base away is much larger, so this may be a read error. This chain joins TRBV6-2 or TRBV6-3 and TRBJ2-2; no firm D call. This CDR3 comprises 13 residues. Per germline, CDR1 MNHEY and CDR2 SVGEGT. As DNA, the CDR3 is TGTGCCAGCTGTTACTCAAACACCGGGGAGCTGTTTTTT. Protein product: CASCYSNTGELFF.

The rearrangement joins TRBV12-3 or TRBV12-4 to TRBJ1-4; D possibly corresponds to TRBD1 (5 bases). The V end was cut by 1 base, the J end by 8 bases, with 5 bases between. CDR3 length equals 12 residues. The CDR3 nucleotides read TGTGCCAGCAGTTTAGACAGGGAAAAACTGTTTTTT. The encoded protein is CASSLDREKLFF.

As to this clonotype: An end of the junction differs from the germline gene, which may be a read error. The CDR3 DNA reads TGCGCCAGCAGCCAAGGTCCCAGCTCCTACTATGAGCAGTTCTTC. This codes for CASSQGPSSYYEQFF. This chain uses TRBV4-1 with TRBJ2-1; D gene uncertain. The germline gives CDR1 MGHRA, CDR2 YSYEKL. The CDR3 is made up of 15 amino acids.